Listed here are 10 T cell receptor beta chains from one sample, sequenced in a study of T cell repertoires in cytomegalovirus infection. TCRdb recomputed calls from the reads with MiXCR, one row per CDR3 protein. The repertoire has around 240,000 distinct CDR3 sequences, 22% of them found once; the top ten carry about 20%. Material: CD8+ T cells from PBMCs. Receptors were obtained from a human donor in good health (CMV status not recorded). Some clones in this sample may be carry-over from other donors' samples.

DNA for the CDR3: TGTGCCAGCAGCGCTATCGACAGGGAGAACACCGGGGAGCTGTTTTTT. This translates into CASSAIDRENTGELFF. The chain uses TRBV9 and TRBJ2-2, with 7 nucleotides matching TRBD1. Germline CDR1 reads SGDLS; CDR2 reads YYNGEE. The junction had 6 bases not matched to a gene; V was cut back by 3 bases and J by 1 base. The CDR3 is 16 residues long.

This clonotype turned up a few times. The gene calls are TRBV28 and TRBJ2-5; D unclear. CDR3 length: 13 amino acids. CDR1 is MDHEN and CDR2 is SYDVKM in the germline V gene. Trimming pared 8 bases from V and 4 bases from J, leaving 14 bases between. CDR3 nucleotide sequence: TGTGCCAGCGAGCAGGCGGATCGAGAGACCCAGTACTTC. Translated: CASEQADRETQYF. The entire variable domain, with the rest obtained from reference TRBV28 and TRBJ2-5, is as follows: DVKVTQSSRYLVKRTGEKVFLECVQDMDHENMFWYRQDPGLGLRLIYFSYDVKMKEKGDIPEGYSVSREKKERFSLILESASTNQTSMYLCASEQADRETQYFGPGTRLLVL.

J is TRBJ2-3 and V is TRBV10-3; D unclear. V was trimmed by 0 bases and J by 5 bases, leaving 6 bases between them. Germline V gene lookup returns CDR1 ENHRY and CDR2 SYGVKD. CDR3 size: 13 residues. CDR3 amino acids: CAISESLRDTQYF. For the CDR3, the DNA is TGTGCCATCAGTGAGTCTCTAAGAGATACGCAGTATTTT.

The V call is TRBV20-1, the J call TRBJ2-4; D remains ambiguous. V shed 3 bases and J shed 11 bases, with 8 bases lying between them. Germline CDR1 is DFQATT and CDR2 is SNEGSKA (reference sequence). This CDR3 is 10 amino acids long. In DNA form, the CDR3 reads TGCAGTGCTAGGAATGCAGTTCAGTACTTC. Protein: CSARNAVQYF.

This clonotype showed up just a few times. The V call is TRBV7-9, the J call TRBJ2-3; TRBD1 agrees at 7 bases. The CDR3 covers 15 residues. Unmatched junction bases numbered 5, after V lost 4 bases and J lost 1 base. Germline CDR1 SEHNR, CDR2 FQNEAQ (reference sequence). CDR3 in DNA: TGTGCCAGCAGCTCAAGACAGGGTGGCACAGATACGCAGTATTTT. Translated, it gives CASSSRQGGTDTQYF.

For the CDR3, the DNA is TGTGCCAGCAGCTTAGGACCCTTAGGAGGTCAGCCCCAGCATTTT. This sequence encodes CASSLGPLGGQPQHF. The rearrangement uses TRBV7-6 and TRBJ1-5; D ambiguous. The CDR3 totals 15 residues. In germline, CDR1 is SGHVS, CDR2 FNYEAQ. Trimming removed 1 base from V and 6 bases from J, with 13 bases in between.

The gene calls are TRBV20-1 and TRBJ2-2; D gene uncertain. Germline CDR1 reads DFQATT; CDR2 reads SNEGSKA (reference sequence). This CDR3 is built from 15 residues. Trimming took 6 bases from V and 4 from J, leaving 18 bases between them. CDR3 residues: CSARWTAGGTGELFF. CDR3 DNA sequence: TGCAGTGCGCGATGGACGGCCGGTGGCACCGGGGAGCTGTTTTTT.

The CDR3 DNA sequence: TGTGCCATCAGTGAGTCGGGAGGGGGTCACGAGCAGTACTTC. Translated: CAISESGGGHEQYF. The V call is TRBV10-3, the J call TRBJ2-7, with D perhaps matching TRBD2 (7 bases). Between the trimmed V and J ends, which lost 0 bases and 5 bases, there was a span of 11 bases. CDR3 size: 14 residues. CDR1 is ENHRY and CDR2 is SYGVKD in the germline V gene.

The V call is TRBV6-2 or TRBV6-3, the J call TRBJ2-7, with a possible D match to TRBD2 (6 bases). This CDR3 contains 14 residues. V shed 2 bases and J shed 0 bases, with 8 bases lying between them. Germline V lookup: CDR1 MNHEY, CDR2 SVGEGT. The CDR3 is CASSYDGSSYEQYF. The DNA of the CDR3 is TGTGCCAGCAGTTACGACGGGAGCTCCTACGAGCAGTACTTC.

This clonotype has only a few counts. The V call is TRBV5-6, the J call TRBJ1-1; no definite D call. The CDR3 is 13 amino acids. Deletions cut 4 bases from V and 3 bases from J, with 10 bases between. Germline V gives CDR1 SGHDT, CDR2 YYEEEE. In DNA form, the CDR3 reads TGTGCCAGCAGCAACAGCGCGGACACTGAAGCTTTCTTT. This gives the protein CASSNSADTEAFF. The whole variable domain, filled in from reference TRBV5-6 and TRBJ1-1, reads DAGVTQSPTHLIKTRGQQVTLRCSPKSGHDTVSWYQQALGQGPQFIFQYYEEEERQRGNFPDRFSGHQFPNYSSELNVNALLLGDSALYLCASSNSADTEAFFGQGTRLTVV.